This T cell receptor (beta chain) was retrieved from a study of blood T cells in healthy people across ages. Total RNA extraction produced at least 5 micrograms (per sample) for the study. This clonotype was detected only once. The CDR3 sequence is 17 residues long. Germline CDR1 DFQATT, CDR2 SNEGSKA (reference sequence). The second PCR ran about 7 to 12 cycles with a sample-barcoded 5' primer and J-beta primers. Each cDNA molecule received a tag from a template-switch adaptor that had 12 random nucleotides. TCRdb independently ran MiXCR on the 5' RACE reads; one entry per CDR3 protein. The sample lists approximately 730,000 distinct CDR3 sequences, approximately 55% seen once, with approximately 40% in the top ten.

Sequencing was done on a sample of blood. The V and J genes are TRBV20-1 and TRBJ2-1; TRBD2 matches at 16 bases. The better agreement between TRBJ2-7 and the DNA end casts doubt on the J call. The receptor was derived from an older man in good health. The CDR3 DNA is TGCAGTGCCAACGACGGGACTAGCGGGAGGGCCGCTTCTGAGCAGTACTTC. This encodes CSANDGTSGRAASEQYF.